This T cell receptor (beta chain) is from a study of response to subunit inactivated influenza vaccine (dated by TCRdb to the late 2010s). Regarding the study in general: Deep quantitative T cell receptor repertoire profiling was used in the study to track responses to a trivalent subunit inactivated influenza vaccine.

Preparation of the library involved RT-PCR. The instrument was an Illumina HiSeq 2500. The raw public data were reprocessed by TCRdb itself: fastp quality trimming at Q25, MiXCR clonotype calling, in-frame beta chains only. Under each unique CDR3 protein, matching rows form one entry showing the most common genes and DNA. The sample has more than 700,000 distinct CDR3 sequences on record, approximately 21% of them singletons. The leading ten clones occupy about 10% of the sample. Broad study findings and their caveats: It was suggested by the authors that each seasonal influenza vaccination may recruit only a limited number of new T cells.

CDR1 and CDR2, per the germline V gene, are SGDLS and YYNGEE. V loses 2 bases, J loses 5 bases, and the germline ends lie 15 bases apart. From the cysteine through the phenylalanine, the CDR3 covers 15 amino acids. Of all the DNA, just the CDR3 is kept, 45 bases in frame from base 1. Remarks on this clonotype: The antigen this receptor binds is unknown. Per-nucleotide qualities are absent, and no much larger clonotype sits a single base away.

The TCR sequence derives from a middle-aged man who received an inactivated influenza vaccine. Donor details come from another sample of the same person, matched by shared clones. The chain joins TRBV9 to TRBJ2-3; the D gene is perhaps TRBD2, on 6 matching bases. Sequenced here: PBMCs from blood, sampled more than 4 days after vaccination. For the CDR3, the sequence is CASSVSGLTVDTQYF. In nucleotide form, the sequence is TGTGCCAGCAGCGTTAGCGGCCTAACCGTAGATACGCAGTATTTT. Outside the CDR3, residues come from the reference TRBV9 and TRBJ2-3 proteins, so the full variable domain is: DSGVTQTPKHLITATGQRVTLRCSPRSGDLSVYWYQQSLDQGLQFLIQYYNGEERAKGNILERFSAQQFPDLHSELNLSSLELGDSALYFCASSVSGLTVDTQYFGPGTRLTVL.